The rows below give T cell receptor beta chains drawn from one sample of a study of regulatory T cells in long-lasting Graves disease. TCRdb reprocessed the multiplex PCR reads with MiXCR, giving one entry per CDR3 protein. This table has 350,000 to 400,000 distinct CDR3 sequences, 15% to 20% appearing once. The sample was also linked to a second study, of T cells in Graves' hyperthyroidism and ophthalmopathy.

The sample consisted of peripheral blood mononuclear cells (PBMCs), taken at new diagnosis, from a patient treated with antithyroid drugs. The receptors come from a woman between 18 and 29 years old with Graves disease. CDR3s include the opening cysteine and the closing phenylalanine or tryptophan.

cdr3_length v_call cdr3_aa
16 TRBV7-8 CASSLVFRSGAHEQFF
13 TRBV25-1 CASSESTYNEQFF
14 TRBV28 CASSLRLARQTQYF
16 TRBV5-1 CASSPLAGGPGDTQYF
15 TRBV9 CASSVGPGEGYEQYF
14 TRBV11-2 CASSFGQSQETQYF
13 TRBV28 CASSLLRHGDLHF
13 TRBV20-1 CSARGPNTYEQYF
14 TRBV6-9 CASSYGGSRSPLHF
15 TRBV27 CASMGQGWGDQPQHF
14 TRBV19 CASTLRGETDTQYF
13 TRBV30 CAWSVGGPTEAFF
14 TRBV30 CAWTGEAGANVLTF
13 TRBV7-2 CASSLISGIEQYF
13 TRBV2 CAGQREAYNEQFF
12 TRBV29-1 CSVETNTGELFF
13 TRBV30 CAWSEGVGYGYTF
13 TRBV10-3 CASQRLGTDTQYF
15 TRBV12-3/TRBV12-4 CASTHRDSGANVLTF
16 TRBV27 CASSLSATGVDYGYTF
11 TRBV3-1 CASSDHGEQYF
15 TRBV3-1 CASSQDPQGDGELFF
17 TRBV9 CASSVEGTSASYNEQFF
14 TRBV5-1 CASSLVAEDYEQYF
16 TRBV10-3 CAISERSGGATDTQYF
15 TRBV27 CASSFGETNTGELFF
14 TRBV29-1 CSVALTILTDTQYF
13 TRBV3-1 CASSRDRTGELFF
15 TRBV3-1 CASSQGRGSGKPQHF
18 TRBV20-1 CSALMAPWGRESYNEQFF
11 TRBV20-1 CSASSPGEQFF
19 TRBV3-1 CASSQYIWGLAGGSETQYF
13 TRBV30 CAWSGGAQETQYF
14 TRBV6-1 CASSSTQGDTEAFF
16 TRBV9 CASSVNPNWCGTEAFF
17 TRBV7-3 CASSPPSYRDSADTQYF
15 TRBV12-5 CASGHGKGENTEAFF
14 TRBV24-1 CATSEDSYTGELFF
15 TRBV4-1 CASSQTGQGINEQYF
13 TRBV20-1 CSARLGVGQPQHF
14 TRBV13 CASRRRTGQETQYF
15 TRBV27 CASSQSGLLTDTQYF
13 TRBV5-1 CASSSQGGDEQFF
11 TRBV7-8 CASSSGGEAFF
17 TRBV5-6 CASSLGLSGRNTGELFF
15 TRBV9 CASSDGQGPYNEQFF
12 TRBV30 CAWMVGGETQYF
15 TRBV30 CAWSTPQGNTGELFF
16 TRBV11-2 CASSLDFLASYNEQFF
15 TRBV29-1 CSVESLAGGYNEQFF
15 TRBV20-1 CSASLLTAVPDTQYF
16 TRBV15 CATSEQGRHVTDTQYF
17 TRBV4-1 CASSQEPDGSSYNEQFF
16 TRBV19 CASSPQTGGGQETQYF
12 TRBV24-1 CATRDGYYGYTF
13 TRBV19 CATWDRAAGELFF